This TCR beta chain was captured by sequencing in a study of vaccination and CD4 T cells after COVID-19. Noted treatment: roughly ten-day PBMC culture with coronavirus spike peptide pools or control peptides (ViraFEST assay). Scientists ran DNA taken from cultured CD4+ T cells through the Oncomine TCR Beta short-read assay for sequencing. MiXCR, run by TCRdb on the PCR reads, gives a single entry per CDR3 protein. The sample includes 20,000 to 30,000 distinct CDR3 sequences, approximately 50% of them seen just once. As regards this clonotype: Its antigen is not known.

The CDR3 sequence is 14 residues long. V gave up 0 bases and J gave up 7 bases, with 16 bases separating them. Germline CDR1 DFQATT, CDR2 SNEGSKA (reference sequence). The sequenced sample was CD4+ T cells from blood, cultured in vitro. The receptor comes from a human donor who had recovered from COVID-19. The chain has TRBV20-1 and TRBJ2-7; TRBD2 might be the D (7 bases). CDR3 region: CSARDGGGQQEQYF. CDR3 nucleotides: TGCAGTGCTAGAGATGGGGGGGGCCAGCAAGAGCAGTACTTC.